The 10 T cell receptor beta chains below all came from one sample that was sequenced in a study of blood T cell repertoires in COVID-19. Data came from immunoSEQ multiplex PCR; TCRdb stores just in-frame clones and leaves some out. The profile covers about 59,000 clones, with 70% to 75% appearing a single time and around 13% taken by the ten largest. The sequenced sample consisted of peripheral blood. These receptors all come from a woman in her seventies with acute or convalescent COVID-19.

The chain links TRBV6-6 to TRBJ1-6; a possible D gene is TRBD1 (6 bases). Trimming removed 6 bases from V and 9 bases from J, with 18 bases in between. The germline gives CDR1 MNHNY, CDR2 SVGAGI (reference sequence). The length of the CDR3 is 15 residues. The CDR3 nucleotides are TGTGCCAGCAGCCCCTCCGGGACAAGGCTTTCACCCCTCCACTTT. It specifies CASSPSGTRLSPLHF.

The chain employs TRBV5-1 and TRBJ2-7; D is possibly TRBD1 (6 bases). The CDR3 loop spans 12 amino acids. Germline-derived CDR1 and CDR2 are SGHRS and YFSETQ. V dropped 6 bases and J dropped 2 bases, with 9 bases sitting between them. This CDR3 reads CASTGQTYEQYF. The CDR3 DNA reads as TGCGCCAGCACCGGACAGACCTACGAGCAGTACTTC.

This clone was counted a few times. The chain uses TRBV7-2 and TRBJ1-2; the match to TRBD1 covers 7 bases. This CDR3 has 15 residues. The V gene's germline CDR1 is SGHTA and CDR2 FQGNSA. Germline trimming cut 1 base from V and 2 bases from J; bases unmatched to any gene: 4. This chain's CDR3 is CASSLGRGRNYGYTF. The DNA of the CDR3 is TGTGCCAGCAGCTTAGGTAGGGGGCGAAACTATGGCTACACCTTC.

The chain couples TRBV19 to TRBJ2-7; D remains unclear. The CDR3 extends over 14 amino acids. Germline lookup yields CDR1 LNHDA and CDR2 SQIVND (reference sequence). The V end was cut by 2 bases, the J end by 0 bases, with 8 bases between. CDR3 in DNA: TGTGCCAGTAGTATATTCTCCTCCTCCTACGAGCAGTACTTC. It codes for CASSIFSSSYEQYF. The complete variable domain, with remaining parts taken from reference TRBV19 and TRBJ2-7, reads DGGITQSPKYLFRKEGQNVTLSCEQNLNHDAMYWYRQDPGQGLRLIYYSQIVNDFQKGDIAEGYSVSREKKESFPLTVTSAQKNPTAFYLCASSIFSSSYEQYFGPGTRLTVT.

The chain combines TRBV6-6 with TRBJ1-2, with no clear D. V gave up 3 bases and J gave up 0 bases, with 11 bases separating them. Germline V gene lookup returns CDR1 MNHNY and CDR2 SVGAGI (reference sequence). CDR3 length: 15 residues. CDR3 nucleotide sequence: TGTGCCAGCAGTTATGGGAGGAGCTCTAACTATGGCTACACCTTC. It translates to CASSYGRSSNYGYTF.

DNA of the CDR3: TGTGCCAGCAGCCAGCAGTTCAACTATGGCTACACCTTC. Translating it yields CASSQQFNYGYTF. The chain employs TRBV3-1 (or the pseudogene TRBV3-2) and TRBJ1-2; D call uncertain. Germline V gene data show CDR1 as LGHDT and CDR2 as YNNKEL (reference sequence). Trimming removed 3 bases at V and 2 bases at J, with 7 bases between. The CDR3 has 13 amino acids.

The chain recombines TRBV7-8 with TRBJ2-3; no clear D gene. Germline CDR1 SGHVS, CDR2 FQNEAQ. Trimming pared 3 bases from V and 8 bases from J, leaving 6 bases between. The CDR3 has 11 amino acids. The CDR3 protein is CASSFTGTQYF. In DNA, the CDR3 is TGTGCCAGCAGCTTTACGGGTACGCAGTATTTT.

This clone came up a few times. V usage is TRBV5-1 and J usage is TRBJ1-6; D may be TRBD1 (5 bases). The CDR3 consists of 15 residues. Per germline, CDR1 SGHRS and CDR2 YFSETQ. Trimming took off 1 base at V and 6 bases at J, with 11 bases between the two ends. The CDR3 sequence is CASSLQQDGNSPLHF. DNA of the CDR3: TGCGCCAGCAGCTTGCAACAGGATGGTAATTCACCCCTCCACTTT.

This sequence joins TRBV6-4 and TRBJ2-2; 7 bases fit TRBD2. V lost 10 bases and J lost 0; bases outside the gene matches: 11. Germline V gives CDR1 MRHNA, CDR2 SNTAGT. This CDR3 spans 16 amino acids. The CDR3 region has the DNA TGTGCCACCTCTGTCTTTGGGGGGGCGAACACCGGGGAGCTGTTTTTT. Translated: CATSVFGGANTGELFF.

The chain uses TRBV30 and TRBJ2-1, with 10 bases matching TRBD2. Germline V gives CDR1 GTSNPN, CDR2 SVGIG (reference sequence). This CDR3 is built from 15 residues. Losses at the gene ends were 0 bases for V and 2 bases for J; bases not matched to a gene: 1. CDR3 sequence reads: CAWSVSGGAYNEQFF. The CDR3 DNA reads TGTGCCTGGAGTGTCAGCGGGGGGGCCTACAATGAGCAGTTCTTC.